The text below deals with one T cell receptor (beta chain). This clonotype is categorized as large (0.1 to 1%). This receptor's antigen is unknown. No qualities accompany the bases; no much larger clone lies one base away. Cut back by 1 base and 3 bases, the V and J ends lie 10 bases apart. The germline V gene gives CDR1 as KGHSH and CDR2 as LQKENI. The CDR3, cysteine through phenylalanine, is 14 amino acids long. Here the CDR3 DNA is all that survives: 42 bases in frame from base 1. The entry originates in a study of type 1 regulatory T cells listed by TCRdb under 2021. As for the study more broadly: The study characterized an in vitro protocol that generated a Tr1-enriched, alloantigen-specific CD4 T cell product named T-allo10. T-allo10 was under clinical evaluation in patients with hematological malignancies receiving allogeneic hematopoietic stem cell transplantation.

The sample was run on an Illumina MiSeq. TCRdb applied fastp at Q25 and MiXCR to the public reads, then kept only in-frame beta chains. Entries that share a CDR3 protein sequence are merged under the most common genes and DNA. This sample has 6,000 to 6,500 distinct CDR3 sequences in its table, and around 35% of those were observed once. Of the sample, under 30% is held by the ten largest clones. What the study reported, not specific to this receptor: A more restricted TCR repertoire was observed in Tr1 cells than in non-Tr1 cells, and this restriction was interpreted in the study as alloantigen-induced clonal expansion.

Rearrangement joined TRBV18 to TRBJ2-7; the D gene is not confidently resolved. This TCR derives from a human donor in good health. The sample was cultured type 1 regulatory T (Tr1) cells, either the whole culture or a sorted fraction (not recorded which). The cell subset or site label for this specimen denotes: type 1 regulatory T cells sorted from the T-allo10 product. The CDR3 region reads CASSPQQRNYEQYF. The nucleotide sequence is given as TGTGCCAGCTCACCACAGCAGAGGAACTACGAGCAGTACTTC.